The 20 T cell receptor beta chains listed next were all sequenced from one sample in a study of Graves' ophthalmopathy and Graves' hyperthyroidism. Transcripts of RNA were the source for amplifying TCR beta CDR3 regions. RT-PCR in the first round used HTBI primers; a second-round multiplex PCR followed. In TCRdb, the multiplex PCR reads were re-called with MiXCR into one record per CDR3 protein. Of some 1.1 million distinct CDR3 sequences listed, 35% to 40% are singletons. The specimen was peripheral blood or thyroid tissue (not recorded which). Receptor source: an adult man with Graves' hyperthyroidism.

This clonotype showed up just once. This chain connects TRBV7-2 to TRBJ2-7, with 7 bases identical to TRBD2. Per the germline V gene, CDR1 is SGHTA and CDR2 is FQGNSA. CDR3 length equals 15 residues. With 5 bases clipped from V and 6 bases from J, the junction kept 13 bases outside the gene matches. The CDR3: CASSRPRAGFGEQYF. In DNA, the CDR3 is TGTGCCAGCAGCAGACCCAGAGCGGGATTCGGCGAGCAGTACTTC.

The sample holds a few counts of this clonotype. This chain links TRBV10-3 with TRBJ1-2; the D is unclear. Germline CDR1 and CDR2: ENHRY and SYGVKD. With 0 bases removed from V and 5 bases from J, the gap between germline ends came to 13 bases. This CDR3 is built from 15 residues. The CDR3 DNA follows: TGTGCCATCAGTGAGTCGAAGGCAGAATCTTATGGCTACACCTTC. Its protein product is CAISESKAESYGYTF.

J is TRBJ2-7 and V is TRBV12-3 or TRBV12-4; 8 nucleotides agree with TRBD2. V shed 1 base, J shed 2 bases, and the junction held 10 bases outside the gene matches. The CDR3 loop spans 17 amino acids. Written as DNA, the CDR3 is TGTGCCAGCAGTTTAGAGCTCGGGGGGGTTCTAACCTACGAGCAGTACTTC. The encoded protein is CASSLELGGVLTYEQYF.

The chain joins TRBV5-6 to TRBJ2-2; no clear D gene. The CDR3 has 17 residues. Germline-derived CDR1 and CDR2 are SGHDT and YYEEEE. Trimming pared 4 bases from V and 0 bases from J, leaving 16 bases between. CDR3 bases: TGTGCCAGCAGCAGCAACCTCTGGGGAACGAACACCGGGGAGCTGTTTTTT. It specifies CASSSNLWGTNTGELFF.

At least ten counts were recorded for this clonotype. J is TRBJ1-2 and V is TRBV24-1; D may be TRBD1 (5 bases). Trimming stripped 2 bases from V and 7 bases from J, with 10 bases between. The germline V gene encodes CDR1 KGHDR and CDR2 SFDVKD. There are 13 residues in the CDR3. CDR3 nucleotide sequence: TGTGCCACCAGTGATTCCCAGGGCCGTGGCTACACCTTC. Translation gives CATSDSQGRGYTF.

The table lists this clonotype with many counts. V usage is TRBV9 and J usage is TRBJ1-4; TRBD1 aligns across 10 bases. Germline V gene lookup returns CDR1 SGDLS and CDR2 YYNGEE. J was trimmed by 10 bases and V by 5 bases; bases with no gene match: 11. The CDR3 runs to 15 residues. CDR3: CASSPPGQGPLKLFF. Written as DNA, the CDR3 is TGTGCCAGCAGTCCCCCGGGACAGGGGCCACTAAAACTGTTTTTT.

This clonotype was seen many times. This chain joins TRBV19 and TRBJ2-3; no clear D gene. V gave up 8 bases and J gave up 6 bases, with 6 bases separating them. CDR1 LNHDA and CDR2 SQIVND come from the germline V gene (reference sequence). The CDR3 has 10 amino acids. As DNA, the CDR3 is TGTGCCAGTCACGGGGATACGCAGTATTTT. Translated, it gives CASHGDTQYF.

This clonotype came up many times. CDR3 nucleotide sequence: TGTGCCAGCAGCTTCAGGGACGGGTCGTCCGGGGAGCTGTTTTTT. Encoded protein: CASSFRDGSSGELFF. The chain is built from TRBV7-8 and TRBJ2-2, with D perhaps TRBD1 or TRBD2 (5 bases each). CDR3 length: 15 residues. Trimming took off 3 bases at V and 6 bases at J, with 14 bases between the two ends. Looked up from germline, CDR1 is SGHVS and CDR2 is FQNEAQ.

With respect to this clonotype: A read error is likely, as this CDR3 ends without the conserved phenylalanine or tryptophan. The limits of the CDR3 on the DNA are not certain, so only TCRdb's listed CDR3 is given. V gene TRBV7-2 combines with J gene TRBJ1-3. Germline V lookup: CDR1 SGHTA, CDR2 FQGNSA. Counting both end residues, the CDR3 totals 10 amino acids. The CDR3 reads CASSLAVVGS.

This clonotype was recorded at least ten times. The chain is built from TRBV2 and TRBJ1-4, with D hard to call. The V end lost 6 bases, the J end lost 12 bases, and 11 bases lay between the germline ends. Germline CDR1 is SNHLY and CDR2 is FYNNEI. CDR3 length: 11 residues. The CDR3 nucleotides read TGTGCCAGCAGGATGGTTTTGGAACTGTTTTTT. Its translation is CASRMVLELFF.

In its sample, this clonotype was seen many times. The chain employs TRBV2 and TRBJ1-5; D remains ambiguous. The CDR3 has 16 amino acids. Germline CDR1 reads SNHLY; CDR2 reads FYNNEI. V dropped 4 bases and J dropped 2 bases, with 15 bases sitting between them. The CDR3 DNA reads TGTGCCAGCAGTGTGGACTCTCGAGGTGGCAATCAGCCCCAGCATTTT. Protein: CASSVDSRGGNQPQHF.

The J gene is TRBJ2-5, the V gene TRBV3-1; D may be TRBD1 (6 bases). CDR3 length: 12 residues. CDR1 and CDR2 (germline): LGHDT, YNNKEL (reference sequence). V was pared by 8 bases and J by 5 bases, with 12 bases between. The CDR3 coding sequence is TGTGCCAGCCACAGGGCCGGGGAGACCCAGTACTTC. It is translated as CASHRAGETQYF.

The rearrangement links TRBV25-1 to TRBJ1-6; 9 bases agree with TRBD1. CDR3 length equals 14 residues. Germline trimming cut 8 bases from V and 3 bases from J; bases unmatched to any gene: 2. Germline V gives CDR1 MGHDK, CDR2 SYGVNS. CDR3 sequence: CASADRGYNSPLHF. The CDR3 nucleotides are TGTGCCAGCGCGGACAGGGGCTATAATTCACCCCTCCACTTT. Drawing the rest from reference TRBV25-1 and TRBJ1-6, the complete variable domain is EADIYQTPRYLVIGTGKKITLECSQTMGHDKMYWYQQDPGMELHLIHYSYGVNSTEKGDLSSESTVSRIRTEHFPLTLESARPSHTSQYLCASADRGYNSPLHFGNGTRLTVT.

This chain uses TRBV7-2 with TRBJ1-4, with 7 bases that match TRBD1. V lost 8 bases and J lost 2; bases outside the gene matches: 14. This CDR3 is 17 amino acids long. Germline V gene sequence: CDR1 SGHTA, CDR2 FQGNSA. CDR3 bases: TGTGCCAGCCGCAACGCAGGGGGTAGTGGCACTAATGAAAAACTGTTTTTT. Its translation: CASRNAGGSGTNEKLFF.

Many counts were recorded for this clonotype. The genes are TRBV5-6 and TRBJ1-2; D is possibly TRBD1 (5 bases). Germline CDR1 reads SGHDT; CDR2 reads YYEEEE. With 4 bases removed from V and 6 bases from J, the gap between germline ends came to 25 bases. This CDR3 is built from 17 residues. In DNA form, the CDR3 reads TGTGCCAGCAGCAAAAGGACAAGTAATCGACGTCTTCATGGCTACACCTTC. Its protein product is CASSKRTSNRRLHGYTF.

A single count supports this clonotype. V and J are TRBV7-2 and TRBJ1-4; D is undetermined. Per the germline V gene, CDR1 is SGHTA and CDR2 is FQGNSA. CDR3 length: 12 residues. The V end lost 5 bases, the J end lost 7 bases, and 8 bases lay between the germline ends. CDR3 nucleotides: TGTGCCAGCAGCACGGACCGTGAAAAACTGTTTTTT. The encoded protein is CASSTDREKLFF.

This chain uses TRBV7-2 with TRBJ2-1, with 10 bases identical to TRBD2. The CDR3 runs to 17 residues. With V trimmed by 2 bases and J by 8 bases, 12 bases remained unmatched. Germline V gene sequence: CDR1 SGHTA, CDR2 FQGNSA. The CDR3 bases are TGTGCCAGCAGCTTACCCGAGCGGGGGGGCCCGATGTATGAGCAGTTCTTC. It codes for CASSLPERGGPMYEQFF.

This clonotype was seen at least ten times. In nucleotides, the CDR3 is TGCGCCAGCAGCTATACAGGGAGAACTGAAGCTTTCTTT. As protein: CASSYTGRTEAFF. V and J are TRBV5-1 and TRBJ1-1, with D perhaps matching TRBD1 (6 bases). CDR3 length: 13 residues. V gave up 3 bases and J gave up 5 bases, with 11 bases separating them. The V gene's germline CDR1 is SGHRS and CDR2 YFSETQ.

The sample holds a few counts of this clonotype. The conserved phenylalanine or tryptophan is not found at the CDR3 terminus, so this likely reflects a read error. Because the CDR3's place on the DNA is in doubt, the DNA is left out and the CDR3 is given as listed by TCRdb. The chain joins TRBV7-6 to TRBJ2-7; TRBD2 is the table's D call, not checked against the DNA. Germline V gene lookup returns CDR1 SGHVS and CDR2 FNYEAQ. The CDR3 sequence runs 8 residues, both termini included. CDR3 loop: CASSLEAG.

Concerning this clonotype: One end of the junction fails to match germline, which may point to a read error. The rearrangement uses TRBV10-2 and TRBJ2-7; perhaps D is TRBD1 or TRBD2 (5 bases each). This CDR3 has 16 amino acids. The germline gives CDR1 WSHSY, CDR2 SAAADI. Here the CDR3 DNA reads TGTGCCAGCAGTCAATTCCGGGACGGAAGCTCCTACGAGCAGTACTTC. As protein: CASSQFRDGSSYEQYF.